Listed below are T cell receptor beta chains from one sample, sequenced in a study of cytomegalovirus exposure and HLA in healthy donors. Produced via immunoSEQ multiplex PCR; TCRdb's table is partial and in-frame only. This table has over 250,000 clones, 80% to 90% appearing once. Sequencing was done on a sample of PBMCs. The receptors here all came from a woman under 30 in good health and CMV-seronegative. Each CDR3 is given with its conserved first and last residue. A D gene is named only where the DNA matches it firmly. The listing skips clone size in some rows; elsewhere it reads once, few, many or a size class.

TGTGCCAGCAGCCGAAGATGGAGCGGGAGATGGTTTGGAGAGACCCAGTACTTC | CASSRRWSGRWFGETQYF | TRBJ2-5 | TRBV7-9 | TRBD2 | NA
TGTGCCAGCTCACCAGTCTGGGGCGGGGTCTCCTACAATGAGCAGTTCTTC | CASSPVWGGVSYNEQFF | TRBJ2-1 | TRBV18 | NA | NA
TGTGCCAGCCGGCCCGGCGGGACCTACGAGCAGTACTTC | CASRPGGTYEQYF | TRBJ2-7 | TRBV28 | NA | once
TGTGCCAGCAGTGAAGTGTGGGGAGGCAATCAGCCCCAGCATTTT | CASSEVWGGNQPQHF | TRBJ1-5 | TRBV6-1 | NA | NA
TGCAGCGTTGCACAGATCTCTGGAAACACCATATATTTT | CSVAQISGNTIYF | TRBJ1-3 | TRBV29-1 | NA | NA
TGTGCCAGCAGCTCCGGACTAGCGGGGCGCTCCTACGAGCAGTACTTC | CASSSGLAGRSYEQYF | TRBJ2-7 | TRBV7-6 | TRBD2 | NA
TGTGCCAGCATCGGACTAGTCGCAAATGAGCAGTTCTTC | CASIGLVANEQFF | TRBJ2-1 | TRBV7-9 | TRBD2 | NA
TGCGCCAGCAGCCTAGGGGACTTTGCGGATACGCAGTATTTT | CASSLGDFADTQYF | TRBJ2-3 | TRBV5-1 | NA | NA
TGTGCCAGCAGTTACTCGCAGGGAGGGTTGGACACTGAAGCTTTCTTT | CASSYSQGGLDTEAFF | TRBJ1-1 | TRBV6-5 | NA | once
TGCGCCAGCAGCTTCACCCGGGACTACACTGAAGCTTTCTTT | CASSFTRDYTEAFF | TRBJ1-1 | TRBV5-1 | NA | NA
TGTGCCTGGAGCTCGAGCTATGGCTACACCTTC | CAWSSSYGYTF | TRBJ1-2 | TRBV30 | NA | NA
TGTGCCAGCAGCCCCCGATATTCAGGTGGAGAAAAACTGTTTTTT | CASSPRYSGGEKLFF | TRBJ1-4 | TRBV9 | NA | NA
TGCGCCAGCAGCCTGGGAAGCGGCTACAATGAGCAGTTCTTC | CASSLGSGYNEQFF | TRBJ2-1 | TRBV4-3 | NA | NA
TGTGCCATCAGCTATGGACAGAACACTGAAGCTTTCTTT | CAISYGQNTEAFF | TRBJ1-1 | TRBV10-3 | NA | NA
TGTGCCAGCAGAGCCTCCATGAACACTGAAGCTTTCTTT | CASRASMNTEAFF | TRBJ1-1 | TRBV2 | NA | NA
TGCGCCAGCAGCCCATCCTATACCCTCCAAGAGACCCAGTACTTC | CASSPSYTLQETQYF | TRBJ2-5 | TRBV4-1 | NA | NA